This T cell receptor beta chain was documented in a study of cytomegalovirus exposure and HLA in healthy donors. Whole-study results and caveats: Later analysis demonstrated an association between a missense DCLRE1C variant and TCR beta V- and J-gene trimming.

The CDR3 runs to 13 residues. Trimming cost V 5 bases and J 3 bases, with 11 bases left between them. The germline CDR1 and CDR2 sequences are MNHEY and SVGAGI. Comment on this clone: The antigen is undetermined.

60 Vbeta and 13 Jbeta primers were used in PCR. Original analysis: In a later analysis, some 10 million of 65 million to 80 million unique beta chains occurred in at least two donors. Some clones are missing from TCRdb's copy, which holds only in-frame ones; the method was immunoSEQ multiplex PCR. V, J and clone size were drawn from that table, and D and trimming were deduced from the DNA. The sample contains roughly 190,000 clones, about 69% of which appear only once. The source material was PBMCs. The sequence came from a young man in good health and CMV-seropositive. The rearrangement joins TRBV6-5 to TRBJ2-7, with a possible D match to TRBD2 (5 bases). CDR3 sequence (DNA): TGTGCCAGCAGTCCCGGAGGCGTCTACGAGCAGTACTTC. Protein product: CASSPGGVYEQYF.